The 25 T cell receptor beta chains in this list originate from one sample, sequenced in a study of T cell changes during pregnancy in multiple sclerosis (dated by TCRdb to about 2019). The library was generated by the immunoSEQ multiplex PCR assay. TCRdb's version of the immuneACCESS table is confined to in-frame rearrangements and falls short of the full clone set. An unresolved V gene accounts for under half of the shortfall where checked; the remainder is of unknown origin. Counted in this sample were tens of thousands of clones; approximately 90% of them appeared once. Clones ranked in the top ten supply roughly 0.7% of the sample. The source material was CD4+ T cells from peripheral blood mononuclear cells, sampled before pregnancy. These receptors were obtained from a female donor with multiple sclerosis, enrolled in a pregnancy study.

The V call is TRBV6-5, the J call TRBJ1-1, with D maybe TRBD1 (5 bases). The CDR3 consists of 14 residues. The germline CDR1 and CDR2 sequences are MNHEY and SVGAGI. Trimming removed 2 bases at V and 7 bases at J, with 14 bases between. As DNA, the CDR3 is TGTGCCAGCAGTTACCAACAGGTTCCTTTTGAAGCTTTCTTT. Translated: CASSYQQVPFEAFF.

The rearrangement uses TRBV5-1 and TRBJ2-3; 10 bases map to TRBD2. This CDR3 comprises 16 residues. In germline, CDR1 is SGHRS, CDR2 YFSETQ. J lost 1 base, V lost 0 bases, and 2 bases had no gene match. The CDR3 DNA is TGCGCCAGCAGCTTGGGGGGGACTAGCGGCACAGATACGCAGTATTTT. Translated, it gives CASSLGGTSGTDTQYF.

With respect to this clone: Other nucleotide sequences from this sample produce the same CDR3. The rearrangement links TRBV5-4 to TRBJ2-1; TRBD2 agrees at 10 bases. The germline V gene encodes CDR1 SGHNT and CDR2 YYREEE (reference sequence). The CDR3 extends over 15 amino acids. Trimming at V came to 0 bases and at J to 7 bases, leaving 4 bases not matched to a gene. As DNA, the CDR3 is TGTGCCAGCAGCTTGGGGACTAGCGGTGCTAATGAGCAGTTCTTC. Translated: CASSLGTSGANEQFF.

For the CDR3, the DNA is TGTGCCAGTAGGGACAGGGGGCGGGAGACCCAGTACTTC. It specifies CASRDRGRETQYF. J is TRBJ2-5 and V is TRBV19; 11 positions agree with TRBD1. The CDR3 is made up of 13 amino acids. V dropped 6 bases and J dropped 5; count of bases not matched to a gene: 2. Germline CDR1 reads LNHDA; CDR2 reads SQIVND (reference sequence).

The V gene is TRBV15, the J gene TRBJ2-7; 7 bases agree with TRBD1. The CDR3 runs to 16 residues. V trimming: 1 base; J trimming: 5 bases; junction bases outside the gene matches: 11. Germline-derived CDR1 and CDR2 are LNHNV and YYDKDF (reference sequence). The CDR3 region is CATSRALLTGENEQYF. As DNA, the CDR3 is TGTGCCACCAGCAGAGCGCTCCTTACAGGGGAAAACGAGCAGTACTTC.

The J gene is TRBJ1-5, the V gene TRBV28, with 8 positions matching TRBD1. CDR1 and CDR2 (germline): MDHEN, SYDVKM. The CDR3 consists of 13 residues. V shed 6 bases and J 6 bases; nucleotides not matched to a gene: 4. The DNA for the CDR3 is TGTGCCAGCAGCGACAGGGGAGGTCAGCCCCAGCATTTT. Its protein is CASSDRGGQPQHF.

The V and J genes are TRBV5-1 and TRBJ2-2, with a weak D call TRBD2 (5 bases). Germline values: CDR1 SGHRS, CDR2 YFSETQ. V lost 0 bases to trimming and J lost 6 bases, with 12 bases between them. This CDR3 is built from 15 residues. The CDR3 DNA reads TGCGCCAGCAGCTTGGGCGGGTCGAAGGCCGGGGAGCTGTTTTTT. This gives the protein CASSLGGSKAGELFF.

The CDR3 DNA follows: TGTGCCAGCAGTGATCGGGAGGGCACTGAAGCTTTCTTT. Encoded protein: CASSDREGTEAFF. This chain joins TRBV2 and TRBJ1-1; no definite D call. V lost 3 bases to trimming and J lost 4 bases, with 9 bases between them. This CDR3 is built from 13 residues. Germline CDR1 SNHLY, CDR2 FYNNEI.

The CDR3 DNA follows: TGCAGCGTTGATGGCAGAAACAATGAGCAGTTCTTC. This translates into CSVDGRNNEQFF. V and J are TRBV29-1 and TRBJ2-1; D not certain. V lost 3 bases to trimming and J lost 5 bases, with 8 bases between them. Germline lookup yields CDR1 SQVTM and CDR2 ANQGSEA. The CDR3 runs to 12 residues.

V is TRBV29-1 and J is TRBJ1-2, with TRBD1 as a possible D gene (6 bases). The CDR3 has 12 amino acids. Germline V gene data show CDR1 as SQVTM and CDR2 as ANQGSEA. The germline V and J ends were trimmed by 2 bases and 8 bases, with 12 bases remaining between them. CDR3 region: CSVEPGVWGYTF. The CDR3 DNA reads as TGCAGCGTTGAACCAGGGGTTTGGGGCTACACCTTC.

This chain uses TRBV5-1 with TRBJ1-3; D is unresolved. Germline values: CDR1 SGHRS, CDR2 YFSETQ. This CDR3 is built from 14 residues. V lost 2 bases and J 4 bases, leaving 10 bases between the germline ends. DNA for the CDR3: TGCGCCAGCAGCTTACGGGGAATAGGAAACACCATATATTTT. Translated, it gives CASSLRGIGNTIYF.

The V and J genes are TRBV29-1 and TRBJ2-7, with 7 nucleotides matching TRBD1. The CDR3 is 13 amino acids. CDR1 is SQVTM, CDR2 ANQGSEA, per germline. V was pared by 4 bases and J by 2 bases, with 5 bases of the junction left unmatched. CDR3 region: CSVATGVAYEQYF. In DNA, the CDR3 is TGCAGCGTTGCTACAGGGGTAGCCTACGAGCAGTACTTC.

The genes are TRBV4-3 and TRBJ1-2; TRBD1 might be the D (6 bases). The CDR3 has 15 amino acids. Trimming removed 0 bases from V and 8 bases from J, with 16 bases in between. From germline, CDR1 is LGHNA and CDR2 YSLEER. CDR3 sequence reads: CASSQDRWGLTGYTF. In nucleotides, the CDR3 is TGCGCCAGCAGCCAAGATCGTTGGGGGCTGACGGGCTACACCTTC.

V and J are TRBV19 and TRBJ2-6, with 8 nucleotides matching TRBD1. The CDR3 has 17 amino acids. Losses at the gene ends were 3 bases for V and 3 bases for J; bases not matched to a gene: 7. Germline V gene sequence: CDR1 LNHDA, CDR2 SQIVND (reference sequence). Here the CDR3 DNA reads TGTGCCAGTAGTATCCCTGACAGGGGTAGTGGGGCCAACGTCCTGACTTTC. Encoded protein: CASSIPDRGSGANVLTF.

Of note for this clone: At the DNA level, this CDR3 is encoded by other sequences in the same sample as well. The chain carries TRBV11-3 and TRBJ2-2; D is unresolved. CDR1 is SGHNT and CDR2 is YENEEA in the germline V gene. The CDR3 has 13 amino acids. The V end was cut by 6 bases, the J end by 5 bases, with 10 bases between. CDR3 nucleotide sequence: TGTGCCAGCAGTCCAGGAAGGACCGGGGAGCTGTTTTTT. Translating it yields CASSPGRTGELFF. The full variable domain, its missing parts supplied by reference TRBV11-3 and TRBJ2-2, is EAGVVQSPRYKIIEKKQPVAFWCNPISGHNTLYWYLQNLGQGPELLIRYENEEAVDDSQLPKDRFSAERLKGVDSTLKIQPAELGDSAVYLCASSPGRTGELFFGEGSRLTVL.

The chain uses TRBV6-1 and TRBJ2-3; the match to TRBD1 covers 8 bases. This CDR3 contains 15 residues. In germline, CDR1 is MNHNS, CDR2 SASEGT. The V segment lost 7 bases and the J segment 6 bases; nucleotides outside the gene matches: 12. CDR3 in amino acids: CASTGLRRTGDTQYF. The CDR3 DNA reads TGTGCCAGCACGGGGTTGCGGCGGACAGGGGATACGCAGTATTTT.

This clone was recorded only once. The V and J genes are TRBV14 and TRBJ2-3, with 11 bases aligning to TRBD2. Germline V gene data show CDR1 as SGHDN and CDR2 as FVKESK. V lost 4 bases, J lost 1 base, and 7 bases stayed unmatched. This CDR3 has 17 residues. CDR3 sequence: CASSRAVGLAGTDTQYF. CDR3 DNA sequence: TGTGCCAGCAGCCGTGCAGTGGGACTAGCGGGCACAGATACGCAGTATTTT.

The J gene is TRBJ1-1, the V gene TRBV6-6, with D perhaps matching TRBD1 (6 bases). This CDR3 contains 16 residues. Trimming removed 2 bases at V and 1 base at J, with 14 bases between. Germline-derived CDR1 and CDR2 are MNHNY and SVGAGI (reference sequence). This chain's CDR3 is CASSYGFFRGNTEAFF. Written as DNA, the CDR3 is TGTGCCAGCAGTTACGGATTTTTCAGGGGGAACACTGAAGCTTTCTTT.

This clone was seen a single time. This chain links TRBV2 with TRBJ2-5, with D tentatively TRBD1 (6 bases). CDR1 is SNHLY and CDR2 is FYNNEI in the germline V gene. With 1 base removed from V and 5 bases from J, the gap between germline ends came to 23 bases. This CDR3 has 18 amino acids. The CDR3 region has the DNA TGTGCCAGCAGTGAAGGGTGGTCCAGGGGCCGGACCGGGGAGACCCAGTACTTC. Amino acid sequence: CASSEGWSRGRTGETQYF.

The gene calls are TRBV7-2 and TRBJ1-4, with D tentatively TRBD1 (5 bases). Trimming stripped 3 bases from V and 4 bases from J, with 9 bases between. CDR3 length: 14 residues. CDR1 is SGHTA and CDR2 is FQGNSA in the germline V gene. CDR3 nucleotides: TGTGCCAGCAGCTTGTGGGGGGTTAATGAAAAACTGTTTTTT. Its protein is CASSLWGVNEKLFF.

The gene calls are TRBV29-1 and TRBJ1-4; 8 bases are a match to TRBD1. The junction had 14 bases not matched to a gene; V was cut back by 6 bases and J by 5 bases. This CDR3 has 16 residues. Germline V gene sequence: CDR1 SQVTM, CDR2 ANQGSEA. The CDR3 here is CSVGRGRGAPNEKLFF. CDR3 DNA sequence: TGCAGCGTAGGCAGGGGGCGAGGGGCCCCCAATGAAAAACTGTTTTTT. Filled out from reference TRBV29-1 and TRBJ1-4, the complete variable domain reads SAVISQKPSRDICQRGTSLTIQCQVDSQVTMMFWYRQQPGQSLTLIATANQGSEATYESGFVIDKFPISRPNLTFSTLTVSNMSPEDSSIYLCSVGRGRGAPNEKLFFGSGTQLSVL.

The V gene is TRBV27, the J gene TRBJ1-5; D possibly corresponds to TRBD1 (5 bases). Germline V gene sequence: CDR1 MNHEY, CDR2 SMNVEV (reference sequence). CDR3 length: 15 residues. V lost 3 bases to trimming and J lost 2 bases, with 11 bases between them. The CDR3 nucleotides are TGTGCCAGCAGTTTCGGGGGGTTTGGCAATCAGCCCCAGCATTTT. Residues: CASSFGGFGNQPQHF.

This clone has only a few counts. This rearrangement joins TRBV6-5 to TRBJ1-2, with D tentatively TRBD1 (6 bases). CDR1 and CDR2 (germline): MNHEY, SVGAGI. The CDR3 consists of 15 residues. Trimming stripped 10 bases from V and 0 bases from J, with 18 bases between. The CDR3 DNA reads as TGTGCCACCCGGGGGGCTTTACGGGCTAACTATGGCTACACCTTC. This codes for CATRGALRANYGYTF.

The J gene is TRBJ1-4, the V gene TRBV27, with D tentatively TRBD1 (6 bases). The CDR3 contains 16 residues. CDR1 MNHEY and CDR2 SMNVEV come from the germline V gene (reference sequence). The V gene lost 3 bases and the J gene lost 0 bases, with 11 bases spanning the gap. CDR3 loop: CASSLGAGATNEKLFF. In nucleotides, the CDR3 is TGTGCCAGCAGTTTGGGGGCCGGAGCAACTAATGAAAAACTGTTTTTT.

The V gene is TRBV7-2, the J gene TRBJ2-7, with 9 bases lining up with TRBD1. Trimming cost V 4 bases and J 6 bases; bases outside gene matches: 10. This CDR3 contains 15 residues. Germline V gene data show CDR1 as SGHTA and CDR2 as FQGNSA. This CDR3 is CASSSFRTGEVEQYF. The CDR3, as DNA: TGTGCCAGCAGCTCCTTCCGGACAGGGGAAGTCGAGCAGTACTTC.